The T cell receptor beta chain described here comes from a study of early T cells in non-severe SARS-CoV-2 infection. Overall study context: Sequencing used unsorted whole-blood bulk RNA, so chains lack pairing. Whole-study results and caveats: VDJdb matching favored anti-spike CD8 responses, missing private and CD4 specificities.

This clonotype was counted only a few times. Its antigen is not identified. The V segment lost 4 bases and the J segment 5 bases; nucleotides outside the gene matches: 14. Germline V gene data show CDR1 as DFQATT and CDR2 as SNEGSKA (reference sequence). The CDR3 runs 15 residues. The protocol attached unique molecular identifiers to individual cDNA molecules. TCRdb analysed the 5' RACE reads with MiXCR anew, one entry per CDR3 protein. This table holds about 52,000 distinct CDR3 sequences, under 8.5% found once. The receptor comes from an adult who was a healthcare worker with PCR-confirmed SARS-CoV-2 infection or an uninfected control (not recorded which). The material sequenced was whole blood. The chain employs TRBV20-1 and TRBJ2-7, with 7 bases identical to TRBD2. The CDR3 sequence: CSATDPRGSGDEQYF. In DNA form, the CDR3 reads TGCAGTGCTACCGACCCTCGCGGGAGCGGAGACGAGCAGTACTTC.